Detailed here is one T cell receptor (beta chain). This sample is part of a study of blood T cell repertoires in COVID-19. The method was immunoSEQ multiplex PCR; TCRdb's version includes in-frame clones alone and lacks a portion of them. The sample lists tens of thousands of clones, approximately 90% occurring once. The CDR3 extends over 13 amino acids. Germline assignment: CDR1 KGHSH and CDR2 LQKENI. V was pared by 5 bases and J by 5 bases, with 10 bases between. The material sequenced was peripheral blood. This chain connects TRBV18 to TRBJ1-5; D remains ambiguous. The clonotype originates from an elderly woman with acute or convalescent COVID-19. The CDR3 here is CASSEQVDQPQHF. The CDR3 DNA sequence: TGTGCCAGCTCAGAGCAGGTAGATCAGCCCCAGCATTTT. Filled out from reference TRBV18 and TRBJ1-5, the complete variable domain reads NAGVMQNPRHLVRRRGQEARLRCSPMKGHSHVYWYRQLPEEGLKFMVYLQKENIIDESGMPKERFSAEFPKEGPSILRIQQVVRGDSAAYFCASSEQVDQPQHFGDGTRLSIL.